This entry lists 32 T cell receptor beta chains sequenced from one sample in a study of cytomegalovirus exposure and HLA in healthy donors. With 60 Vbeta and 13 Jbeta primers, the PCR was carried out. Clones were sequenced by immunoSEQ multiplex PCR, and TCRdb holds only the in-frame ones, with some missing. Of approximately 90,000 clones in the sample, around 74% were seen once. Sequencing was performed on PBMCs. The source is a boy younger than 18 in good health and CMV-seronegative.

This chain uses TRBV7-3 with TRBJ2-1, with 10 nucleotides matching TRBD2. The CDR3 totals 15 residues. The ends lost 5 bases at V and 4 bases at J; junction bases unmatched: 5. In germline, CDR1 is SGHTA, CDR2 FQGTGA. The CDR3 reads CASSRASGGYNEQFF. CDR3 DNA: TGTGCCAGCAGCCGCGCTAGCGGGGGTTACAATGAGCAGTTCTTC.

The chain couples TRBV9 to TRBJ2-7, with 7 bases fitting TRBD2. Looked up from germline, CDR1 is SGDLS and CDR2 is YYNGEE. The CDR3 sequence is 16 residues long. V shed 0 bases, J shed 0 bases, and the junction held 6 bases outside the gene matches. The CDR3 region is CASSVGRGGPSYEQYF. CDR3 coding DNA: TGTGCCAGCAGCGTAGGACGGGGAGGGCCCTCCTACGAGCAGTACTTC.

Comments on this clone: Other DNA sequences in this specimen translate into the identical CDR3. The rearrangement joins TRBV30 to TRBJ1-5; 7 bases map to TRBD1. The germline V gene has CDR1 GTSNPN and CDR2 SVGIG (reference sequence). The CDR3 is 13 amino acids. V lost 2 bases to trimming and J lost 5 bases; unmatched junction nucleotides: 3. The CDR3 loop reads CAWSRQGDQPQHF. The CDR3 nucleotides are TGTGCCTGGAGTCGGCAGGGGGATCAGCCCCAGCATTTT.

This chain joins TRBV5-1 and TRBJ1-6; 7 bases align to TRBD1. V lost 4 bases to trimming and J lost 0 bases; unmatched junction nucleotides: 10. Germline V gene lookup returns CDR1 SGHRS and CDR2 YFSETQ. The CDR3 length is 18 residues. The CDR3 DNA follows: TGCGCCAGCAGCCCCCTTGGACAGGCGAGCTCCTATAATTCACCCCTCCACTTT. Residues: CASSPLGQASSYNSPLHF. The full variable domain, its missing parts supplied by reference TRBV5-1 and TRBJ1-6, is KAGVTQTPRYLIKTRGQQVTLSCSPISGHRSVSWYQQTPGQGLQFLFEYFSETQRNKGNFPGRFSGRQFSNSRSEMNVSTLELGDSALYLCASSPLGQASSYNSPLHFGNGTRLTVT.

This clone has a single count. The V call is TRBV23-1, the J call TRBJ1-4, with D tentatively TRBD1 (5 bases). TRBV23-1 is an ORF; its function is uncertain. This CDR3 has 14 amino acids. Trimming took 8 bases from V and 6 from J, leaving 16 bases between them. The CDR3 DNA reads as TGCGCCAGCCTGGGGCTCACCTTTTATGAAAAACTGTTTTTT. Protein product: CASLGLTFYEKLFF.

V gene TRBV7-9 combines with J gene TRBJ2-4; 11 bases map to TRBD2. Germline loops: CDR1 SEHNR, CDR2 FQNEAQ (reference sequence). J was trimmed by 8 bases and V by 3 bases; bases with no gene match: 9. This CDR3 has 16 amino acids. The CDR3 protein is CASSFASGRRIDIQYF. CDR3 DNA sequence: TGTGCCAGCAGCTTTGCTAGCGGGAGGAGAATAGACATTCAGTACTTC. The whole variable domain, filled in from reference TRBV7-9 and TRBJ2-4, reads DTGVSQNPRHKITKRGQNVTFRCDPISEHNRLYWYRQTLGQGPEFLTYFQNEAQLEKSRLLSDRFSAERPKGSFSTLEIQRTEQGDSAMYLCASSFASGRRIDIQYFGAGTRLSVL.

V and J are TRBV6-6 and TRBJ1-1; weak D call: TRBD1 (6 bases). The CDR3 length is 14 residues. CDR1 is MNHNY and CDR2 is SVGAGI in the germline V gene (reference sequence). Trimming took off 5 bases at V and 6 bases at J, with 16 bases between the two ends. CDR3 coding DNA: TGTGCCAGCAGTCCCCACAGGGCTGGCCCTGAAGCTTTCTTT. This sequence encodes CASSPHRAGPEAFF.

The CDR3 region is CASSDSGGSGANVLTF. The CDR3 DNA is TGTGCCAGCAGTGACTCAGGGGGCTCTGGGGCCAACGTCCTGACTTTC. The rearrangement uses TRBV6-4 and TRBJ2-6, with TRBD1 as a possible D gene (6 bases). Trimming cost V 0 bases and J 0 bases, with 6 bases left between them. This CDR3 has 16 amino acids. Germline V gene lookup returns CDR1 MRHNA and CDR2 SNTAGT.

The chain joins TRBV9 to TRBJ2-1; D is undetermined. The V gene lost 1 base and the J gene lost 1 base, with 9 bases spanning the gap. This CDR3 contains 15 residues. Looked up from germline, CDR1 is SGDLS and CDR2 is YYNGEE. CDR3 in DNA: TGTGCCAGCAGCGTAAGGCAGGTGTCCTACAATGAGCAGTTCTTC. Translating it yields CASSVRQVSYNEQFF.

The chain is built from TRBV30 and TRBJ1-6; unclear D gene. This CDR3 has 14 residues. V lost 0 bases to trimming and J lost 9 bases, with 12 bases between them. Germline V gene sequence: CDR1 GTSNPN, CDR2 SVGIG (reference sequence). CDR3 sequence: CAWSVRAGSSPLHF. The CDR3 coding sequence is TGTGCCTGGAGTGTTAGGGCCGGGAGTTCACCCCTCCACTTT.

V gene TRBV28 combines with J gene TRBJ2-7; 10 bases agree with TRBD2. This CDR3 is built from 15 residues. After removal of 5 bases from V and 4 bases from J, the junction contained 8 bases not matched to a gene. CDR1 MDHEN and CDR2 SYDVKM come from the germline V gene. Here the CDR3 reads CASSPSSGSRYEQYF. CDR3 in DNA: TGTGCCAGCAGTCCATCTAGCGGGAGTCGATACGAGCAGTACTTC.

V usage is TRBV19 and J usage is TRBJ2-7, with D unclear. CDR1 and CDR2 from the germline V gene are LNHDA and SQIVND (reference sequence). Trimming took off 6 bases at V and 1 base at J, with 13 bases between the two ends. This CDR3 is 14 amino acids long. The DNA for the CDR3 is TGTGCCAGTAGATTTAGAGCCATGTCCTACGAGCAGTACTTC. Residues: CASRFRAMSYEQYF.

The V gene is TRBV25-1, the J gene TRBJ2-1, with 13 bases that match TRBD2. V lost 4 bases to trimming and J lost 1 base; unmatched junction nucleotides: 4. The CDR3 is 17 residues long. The germline V gene encodes CDR1 MGHDK and CDR2 SYGVNS. The CDR3 region has the DNA TGTGCCAGCAGTGGAACTAGCGGGGGGGCGTCCTACAATGAGCAGTTCTTC. This sequence encodes CASSGTSGGASYNEQFF.

The chain has TRBV5-1 and TRBJ2-3; 9 positions match TRBD2. V dropped 4 bases and J dropped 0; count of bases not matched to a gene: 12. Per germline, CDR1 SGHRS and CDR2 YFSETQ. CDR3 length: 18 amino acids. The CDR3 region has the DNA TGCGCCAGCAGCCGCGGCCTAACTAGCGGGTCTAGCACAGATACGCAGTATTTT. Encoded protein: CASSRGLTSGSSTDTQYF. The full variable domain, in which reference TRBV5-1 and TRBJ2-3 provide the parts outside the CDR3, is KAGVTQTPRYLIKTRGQQVTLSCSPISGHRSVSWYQQTPGQGLQFLFEYFSETQRNKGNFPGRFSGRQFSNSRSEMNVSTLELGDSALYLCASSRGLTSGSSTDTQYFGPGTRLTVL.

The genes are TRBV9 and TRBJ2-1; 9 bases align to TRBD2. The V gene end was trimmed by 4 bases and the J gene end by 4 bases; junction bases not matched to a gene: 15. The CDR3 length is 18 residues. CDR1 and CDR2 (germline): SGDLS, YYNGEE. The CDR3 protein is CASSINLGAGGEYNEQFF. The CDR3, as DNA: TGTGCCAGCAGCATCAACCTTGGGGCGGGGGGGGAATACAATGAGCAGTTCTTC.

This chain connects TRBV29-1 to TRBJ2-1, with 11 bases that match TRBD2. CDR1 SQVTM and CDR2 ANQGSEA come from the germline V gene. Germline trimming cut 6 bases from V and 9 bases from J; bases unmatched to any gene: 4. The CDR3 is 12 residues long. CDR3 sequence (DNA): TGCAGCGTCACTAGCGGGAGAGGTGAGCAGTTCTTC. Translation: CSVTSGRGEQFF.

This chain uses TRBV7-9 with TRBJ1-2; 9 bases agree with TRBD1. The CDR3 sequence is 16 residues long. The V gene end was trimmed by 1 base and the J gene end by 2 bases; junction bases not matched to a gene: 5. The V gene's germline CDR1 is SEHNR and CDR2 FQNEAQ (reference sequence). CDR3 in DNA: TGTGCCAGCAGCTTAGAGTCACAGGGGGCGAACTATGGCTACACCTTC. It codes for CASSLESQGANYGYTF.

The J gene is TRBJ2-1, the V gene TRBV19; no definite D call. With 8 bases removed from V and 0 bases from J, the gap between germline ends came to 14 bases. The CDR3 runs 15 residues. The germline V gene encodes CDR1 LNHDA and CDR2 SQIVND (reference sequence). The CDR3 bases are TGTGCCAGTCAGGCCCAATATGGCTCCTACAATGAGCAGTTCTTC. It yields the protein CASQAQYGSYNEQFF.

The gene calls are TRBV27 and TRBJ2-7; the D gene is possibly TRBD2 (6 bases). Trimming stripped 8 bases from V and 5 bases from J, with 16 bases between. Germline-derived CDR1 and CDR2 are MNHEY and SMNVEV (reference sequence). The CDR3 sequence is 13 residues long. The CDR3 reads CASGRDSRHEQYF. The CDR3 bases are TGTGCCAGCGGGCGGGATTCGCGGCACGAGCAGTACTTC.

The rearrangement joins TRBV6-6 to TRBJ2-3; possibly TRBD1 for D (6 bases). The V end lost 7 bases, the J end lost 6 bases, and 14 bases lay between the germline ends. The CDR3 has 13 amino acids. Germline V lookup: CDR1 MNHNY, CDR2 SVGAGI (reference sequence). CDR3 nucleotide sequence: TGTGCCAGCACCAGGGGCCCATGGGATACGCAGTATTTT. Translation gives CASTRGPWDTQYF.

CDR3 DNA sequence: TGCGCCAGCAGCTTGGTGCCAGGGGGCGACTACGAGCAGTACTTC. Its protein product is CASSLVPGGDYEQYF. The J gene is TRBJ2-7, the V gene TRBV5-1; 8 bases map to TRBD1. This CDR3 is 15 amino acids long. Looked up from germline, CDR1 is SGHRS and CDR2 is YFSETQ. V shed 0 bases and J 3 bases; nucleotides not matched to a gene: 5.

The chain carries TRBV5-1 and TRBJ2-7; D is undetermined. Germline CDR1 SGHRS, CDR2 YFSETQ. V was shortened by 4 bases and J by 5 bases, with 16 bases between the two germline ends. The CDR3 extends over 14 amino acids. The CDR3 nucleotides are TGCGCCAGCAGCCTTAGACTCACCGAGGACGAGCAGTACTTC. Amino acid sequence: CASSLRLTEDEQYF.

The gene calls are TRBV7-9 and TRBJ2-7; possible D gene TRBD1, 5 bases. Germline V gene sequence: CDR1 SEHNR, CDR2 FQNEAQ (reference sequence). The V end lost 4 bases, the J end lost 2 bases, and 15 bases lay between the germline ends. CDR3 length equals 15 residues. In DNA, the CDR3 is TGTGCCAGCAGCTCCAGAGTCCAGGGCCCCTACGAGCAGTACTTC. It codes for CASSSRVQGPYEQYF.

V gene TRBV7-2 combines with J gene TRBJ2-7; no reliable D call. The germline V gene encodes CDR1 SGHTA and CDR2 FQGNSA. The V end lost 5 bases, the J end lost 1 base, and 12 bases lay between the germline ends. CDR3 length: 14 amino acids. The CDR3 nucleotides are TGTGCCAGCAGCCTAGAGAGTAGTTCCTACGAGCAGTACTTC. Protein product: CASSLESSSYEQYF.

The rearrangement uses TRBV6-5 and TRBJ1-2, with a tentative D call TRBD1 (6 bases). Germline loops: CDR1 MNHEY, CDR2 SVGAGI. The CDR3 totals 14 residues. V was shortened by 6 bases and J by 0 bases, with 11 bases between the two germline ends. CDR3: CASRMDSTNYGYTF. As DNA, the CDR3 is TGTGCCAGCAGGATGGACAGTACTAACTATGGCTACACCTTC.

The V call is TRBV7-3, the J call TRBJ2-2, with 11 bases identical to TRBD2. The CDR3 extends over 15 amino acids. J gave up 7 bases and V 1 base, and 2 bases lay outside the gene matches. Germline V gives CDR1 SGHTA, CDR2 FQGTGA. DNA for the CDR3: TGTGCCAGCAGCTTAATAGCGGGAGGGCGCGGGGAGCTGTTTTTT. This translates into CASSLIAGGRGELFF.

The chain recombines TRBV5-8 with TRBJ2-7; perhaps TRBD2 as D (7 bases). Germline lookup yields CDR1 SGHTS and CDR2 YDEGEE. The V and J ends lost 0 bases and 5 bases respectively, with 12 bases between them. The CDR3 is 14 amino acids. CDR3 region: CASSLEGGGHEQYF. In nucleotides, the CDR3 is TGTGCCAGCAGCTTGGAGGGGGGGGGCCACGAGCAGTACTTC.

The chain employs TRBV7-8 and TRBJ1-2, with D perhaps TRBD1 (5 bases). CDR1 and CDR2 from the germline V gene are SGHVS and FQNEAQ. Trimming pared 3 bases from V and 3 bases from J, leaving 8 bases between. This CDR3 comprises 13 residues. The CDR3 loop is CASSFREDYGYTF. The CDR3 DNA sequence: TGTGCCAGCAGCTTCAGGGAGGACTATGGCTACACCTTC.

This clone came up once. For the CDR3, the DNA is TGTGCCAGCAGCTTAGGGACCGGGACAGGGTTTCGTGGGGCCAACGTCCTGACTTTC. Amino acid sequence: CASSLGTGTGFRGANVLTF. This rearrangement joins TRBV13 to TRBJ2-6; 9 bases align to TRBD1. The CDR3 consists of 19 residues. Germline assignment: CDR1 PRHDT and CDR2 FYEKMQ (reference sequence). Trimming removed 0 bases from V and 3 bases from J; junction bases left unmatched: 9.

This chain links TRBV9 with TRBJ2-3, with 10 bases identical to TRBD2. Germline-derived CDR1 and CDR2 are SGDLS and YYNGEE. The CDR3 consists of 20 residues. Germline trimming cut 0 bases from V and 0 bases from J; bases unmatched to any gene: 13. CDR3 DNA sequence: TGTGCCAGCAGCGTAGACAACACTAGCGGGGTCCCAACTAGCACAGATACGCAGTATTTT. Protein sequence: CASSVDNTSGVPTSTDTQYF.

This clone was picked up one time. This chain joins TRBV29-1 and TRBJ2-1; no clear D. CDR1 and CDR2 from the germline V gene are SQVTM and ANQGSEA. This CDR3 region has 18 residues. V was pared by 1 base and J by 1 base, with 20 bases between. The CDR3 DNA reads TGCAGCGTTGAAGGGATCCCAACAGAGCCCTCTTCCTACAATGAGCAGTTCTTC. It specifies CSVEGIPTEPSSYNEQFF.

V is TRBV15 and J is TRBJ1-1; 8 positions agree with TRBD1. J lost 5 bases, V lost 3 bases, and 5 bases had no gene match. CDR1 and CDR2 from the germline V gene are LNHNV and YYDKDF (reference sequence). The CDR3 runs 14 residues. The CDR3 reads CATSSDRGGTEAFF. The CDR3 DNA reads as TGTGCCACCAGCAGCGACAGGGGAGGAACTGAAGCTTTCTTT.